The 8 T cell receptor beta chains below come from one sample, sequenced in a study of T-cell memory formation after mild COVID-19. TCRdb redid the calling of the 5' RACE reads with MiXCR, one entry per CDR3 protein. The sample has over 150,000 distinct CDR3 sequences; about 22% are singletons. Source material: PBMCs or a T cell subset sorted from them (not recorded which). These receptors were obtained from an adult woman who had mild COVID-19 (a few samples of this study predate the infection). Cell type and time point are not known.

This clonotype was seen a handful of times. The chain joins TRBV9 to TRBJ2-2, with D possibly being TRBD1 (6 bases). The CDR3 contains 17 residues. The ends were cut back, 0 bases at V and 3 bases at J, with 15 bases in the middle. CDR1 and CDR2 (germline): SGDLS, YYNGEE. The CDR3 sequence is CASSVALQGRDTGELFF. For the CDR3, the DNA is TGTGCCAGCAGCGTAGCCCTACAGGGACGCGACACCGGGGAGCTGTTTTTT. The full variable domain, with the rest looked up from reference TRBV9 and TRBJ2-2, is DSGVTQTPKHLITATGQRVTLRCSPRSGDLSVYWYQQSLDQGLQFLIQYYNGEERAKGNILERFSAQQFPDLHSELNLSSLELGDSALYFCASSVALQGRDTGELFFGEGSRLTVL.

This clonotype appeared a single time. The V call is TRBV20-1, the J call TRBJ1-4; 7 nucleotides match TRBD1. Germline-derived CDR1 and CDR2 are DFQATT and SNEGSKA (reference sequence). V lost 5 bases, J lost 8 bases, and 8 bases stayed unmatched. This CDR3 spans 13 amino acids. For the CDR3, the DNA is TGCAGTGCTCATAACAGGGGTGACGAAAAACTGTTTTTT. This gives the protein CSAHNRGDEKLFF.

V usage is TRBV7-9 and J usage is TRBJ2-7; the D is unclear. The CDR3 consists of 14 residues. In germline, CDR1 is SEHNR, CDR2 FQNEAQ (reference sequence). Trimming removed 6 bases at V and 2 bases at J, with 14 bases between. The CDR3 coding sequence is TGTGCCAGCAGTCGTGTGTGGGGAACCTACGAGCAGTACTTC. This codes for CASSRVWGTYEQYF.

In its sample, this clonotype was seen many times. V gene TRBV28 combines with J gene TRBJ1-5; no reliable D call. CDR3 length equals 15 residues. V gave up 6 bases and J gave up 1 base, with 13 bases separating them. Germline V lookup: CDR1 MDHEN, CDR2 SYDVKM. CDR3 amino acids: CASSPLVGSNQPQHF. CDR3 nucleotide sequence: TGTGCCAGCAGCCCCTTGGTCGGAAGCAATCAGCCCCAGCATTTT.

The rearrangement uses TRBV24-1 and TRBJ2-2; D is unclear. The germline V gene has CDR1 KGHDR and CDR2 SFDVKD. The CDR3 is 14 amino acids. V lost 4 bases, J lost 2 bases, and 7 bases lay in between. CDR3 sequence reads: CATSEESNTGELFF. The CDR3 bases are TGTGCCACCAGTGAGGAGAGCAACACCGGGGAGCTGTTTTTT.

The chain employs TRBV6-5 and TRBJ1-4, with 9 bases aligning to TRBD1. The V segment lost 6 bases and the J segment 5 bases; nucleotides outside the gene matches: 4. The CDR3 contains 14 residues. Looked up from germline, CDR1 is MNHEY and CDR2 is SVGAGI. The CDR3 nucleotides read TGTGCCAGCAGAACCGGGACAGGGAATGAAAAACTGTTTTTT. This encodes CASRTGTGNEKLFF.

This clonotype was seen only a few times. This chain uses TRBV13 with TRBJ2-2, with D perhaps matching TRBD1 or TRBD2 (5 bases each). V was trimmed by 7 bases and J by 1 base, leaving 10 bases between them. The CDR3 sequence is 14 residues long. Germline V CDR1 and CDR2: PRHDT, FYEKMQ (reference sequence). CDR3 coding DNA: TGTGCCAGCAACGAGAGGGGGAACACCGGGGAGCTGTTTTTT. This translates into CASNERGNTGELFF.

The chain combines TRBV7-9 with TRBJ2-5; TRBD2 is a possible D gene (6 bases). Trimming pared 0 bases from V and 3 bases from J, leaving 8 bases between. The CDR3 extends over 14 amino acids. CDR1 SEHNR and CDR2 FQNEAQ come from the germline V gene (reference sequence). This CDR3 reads CASSLASGEETQYF. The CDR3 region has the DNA TGTGCCAGCAGCTTAGCATCGGGGGAAGAGACCCAGTACTTC.